This T cell receptor beta chain originates from a study of blood T cells in healthy people across ages. Study-level points and caveats: Both higher diversity and more naive CD4+ cells marked long-lived donors when set against aged donors.

Whenever a sample was processed, at least 6.5 million PBMCs were isolated. For the second PCR, which ran for about 6 to 12 cycles, a sample-barcoded 5' primer and a J-beta primer mix were used. Each CDR3 protein gets one entry after TCRdb re-called the 5' RACE reads with MiXCR. The table shows approximately 780,000 distinct CDR3 sequences, with around 25% occurring only once. The CDR3 is 14 amino acids. The V and J ends lost 3 bases and 5 bases respectively, with 10 bases between them. This clonotype was detected only a few times. The antigen is undetermined. This sample was shared with a second study, whose subject was T cells of mothers and their children. That paper adds: According to the study, all extracted RNA entered cDNA synthesis at around 1.4 ug per 15 ul. Clones that were microchimeric and persistent were not detected among T cells.

The V and J genes are TRBV12-3 or TRBV12-4 and TRBJ2-2; no definite D call. Material for sequencing was blood. The receptor's source is a boy younger than 18 in good health. The chain's CDR3 is CASSFVEETGELFF. The CDR3 DNA is TGTGCCAGCAGTTTTGTCGAAGAGACCGGGGAGCTGTTTTTT.